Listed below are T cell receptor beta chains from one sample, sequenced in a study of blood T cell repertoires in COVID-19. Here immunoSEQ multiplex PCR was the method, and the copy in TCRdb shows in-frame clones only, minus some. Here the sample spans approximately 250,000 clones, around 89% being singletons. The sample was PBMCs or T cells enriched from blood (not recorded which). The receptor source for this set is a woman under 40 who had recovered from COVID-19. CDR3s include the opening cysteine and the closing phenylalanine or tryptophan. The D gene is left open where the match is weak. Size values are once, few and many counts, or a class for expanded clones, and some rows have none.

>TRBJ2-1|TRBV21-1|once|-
TGTGCCGGCAATGGTATGAAAGCGGGGAATGAGCAGTTCTTC
CAGNGMKAGNEQFF
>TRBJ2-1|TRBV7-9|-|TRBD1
TGTGCCAGCAGTAAAAACTCAGGGGCAGGGGGTGGACATGAGCAGTTCTTC
CASSKNSGAGGGHEQFF
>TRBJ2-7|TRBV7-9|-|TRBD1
TGTGCCAGCAGCTACGGGACAGTCTACGAGCAGTACTTC
CASSYGTVYEQYF
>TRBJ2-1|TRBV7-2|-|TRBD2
TGTGCCAGCAGCTTAGTGGCTAGCGGGACCAATGAGCAGTTCTTC
CASSLVASGTNEQFF
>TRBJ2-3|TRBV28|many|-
TGTGCCAGCAGTTTTAGTCTAGAGGTCGATACGCAGTATTTT
CASSFSLEVDTQYF
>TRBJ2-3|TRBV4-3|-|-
TGCGCCAGCAGCCAAGATCCCGAAGAGGGGGCGCAGTATTTT
CASSQDPEEGAQYF
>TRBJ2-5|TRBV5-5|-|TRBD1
TGTGCCAGCAGCTTCAACAGGGGCCAAGAGACCCAGTACTTC
CASSFNRGQETQYF
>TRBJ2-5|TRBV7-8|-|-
TGTGCCAGCAGATGGGACTGGGGGACGGCCCAGTACTTC
CASRWDWGTAQYF
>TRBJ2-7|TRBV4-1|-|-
TGCGCCAGCAGCCCTCAGACAGACCTCTACGAGCAGTACTTC
CASSPQTDLYEQYF
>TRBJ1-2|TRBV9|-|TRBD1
TGTGCCAGCAGCGTAAAGGGACAGGGTAGTTATGGCTACACCTTC
CASSVKGQGSYGYTF
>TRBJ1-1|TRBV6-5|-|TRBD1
TGTGCCAGCAGAGTGGACAGGGGGACAACTGAAGCTTTCTTT
CASRVDRGTTEAFF
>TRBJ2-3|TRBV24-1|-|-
TGTGCCACCAGTGACCCCCAGGGCGGGGTTTTGGGCACAGATACGCAGTATTTT
CATSDPQGGVLGTDTQYF
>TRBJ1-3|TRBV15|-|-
TGTGCCACCAGCAGAGATTCCCGGCAGGGCGCTGGAAACACCATATATTTT
CATSRDSRQGAGNTIYF
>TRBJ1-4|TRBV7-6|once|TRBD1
TGTGCCAGCAGCTTAGGAGGACAGGGAAAGGAAAAACTGTTTTTT
CASSLGGQGKEKLFF
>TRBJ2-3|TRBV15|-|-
TGTGCCACCAGCAGAGATTTCCTAGCGACAGATACGCAGTATTTT
CATSRDFLATDTQYF
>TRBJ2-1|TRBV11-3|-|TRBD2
TGTGCCAGCAGCCAAGGGACTAGCGGGAACAATGAGCAGTTCTTC
CASSQGTSGNNEQFF
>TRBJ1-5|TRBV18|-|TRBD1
TGTGCCAGCTCACCGACAGGGGGGAATCAGCCCCAGCATTTT
CASSPTGGNQPQHF
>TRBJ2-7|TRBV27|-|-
TGTGCCAGCAGTTTAATGTCAACCTACGAGCAGTACTTC
CASSLMSTYEQYF
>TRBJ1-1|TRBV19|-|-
TGTGCCAGTAGTCCCAGGACAGCAGCTAACACTGAAGCTTTCTTT
CASSPRTAANTEAFF
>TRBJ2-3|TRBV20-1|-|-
TGCAGTGCTAGCGTAACTTATACGCAGTATTTT
CSASVTYTQYF
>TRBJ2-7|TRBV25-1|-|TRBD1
TGTGCCAGCAGGCAGGGGACAGGGGTCTACGAGCAGTACTTC
CASRQGTGVYEQYF
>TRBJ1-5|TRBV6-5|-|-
TGTGCCAGCAGGACTGACAGAGAACAGCCCCAGCATTTT
CASRTDREQPQHF
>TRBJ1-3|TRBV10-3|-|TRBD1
TGTGCCATCAGTGAACTCCTTGGGACAGGGGTTAGCGGCCTAAGAAACACCATATATTTT
CAISELLGTGVSGLRNTIYF
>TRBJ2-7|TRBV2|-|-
TGTGCCAGCAGCGCAGTATCCTACGAGCAGTACTTC
CASSAVSYEQYF
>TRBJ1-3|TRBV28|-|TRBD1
TGTGCCAGCAGTATCCTCGGGACAGTTCACTCTGGAAACACCATATATTTT
CASSILGTVHSGNTIYF
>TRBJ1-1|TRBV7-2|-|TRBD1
TGTGCCAGCAGCCCTAGACAGGGGGCGCCTAGGAACACTGAAGCTTTCTTT
CASSPRQGAPRNTEAFF
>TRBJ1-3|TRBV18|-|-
TGTGCCAGCTCACCCGGAGACTCTGGAAACACCATATATTTT
CASSPGDSGNTIYF
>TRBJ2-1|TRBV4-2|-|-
TGTGCCAGCAGCCAACTACAGGGATTAAGGTACAATGAGCAGTTCTTC
CASSQLQGLRYNEQFF
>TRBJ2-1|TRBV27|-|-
TGTGCCAGCAGTTTCCGCAGTGGCGGATCCTACAATGAGCAGTTCTTC
CASSFRSGGSYNEQFF
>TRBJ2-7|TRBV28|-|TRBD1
TGTGCCAGCAGTCCCCAGACAGGGGGCCTTCACGAGCAGTACTTC
CASSPQTGGLHEQYF
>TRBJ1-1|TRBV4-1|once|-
TGCGCCAGCAGCCAAGATATCCTCGGGAGTCGGGACACTGAAGCTTTCTTT
CASSQDILGSRDTEAFF
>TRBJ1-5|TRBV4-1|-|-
TGCGCCAGCAGCCAAGATAACAAAAGGCTCTTACGGGATCAGCCCCAGCATTTT
CASSQDNKRLLRDQPQHF
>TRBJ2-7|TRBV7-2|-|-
TGTGCCAGCAGCTTAGTCCCTGGAAACCGAGAGGAGTACTTC
CASSLVPGNREEYF